A single sample is the source of the 19 T cell receptor beta chains below, sequenced in a study of blood T cells in healthy people across ages. A J-beta primer mix and a sample-barcoded 5' primer were used in a second PCR of about 7 to 12 cycles. Via MiXCR, TCRdb re-called the 5' RACE reads, giving one row per CDR3 protein. The sample holds hundreds of thousands of distinct CDR3 sequences, approximately 35% seen once. The sample consisted of blood. These receptors all stem from a man between 18 and 35 years old in good health.

Concerning this clonotype itself: A much bigger clone sits one base away, suggesting this may be a read error. The genes are TRBV29-1 and TRBJ2-1, with D tentatively TRBD1 (6 bases). Germline V gives CDR1 SQVTM, CDR2 ANQGSEA. The V gene lost 5 bases and the J gene lost 13 bases, with 24 bases spanning the gap. The CDR3 loop spans 14 amino acids. CDR3 nucleotides: TGCAGCGTTTGTGTACAGGGCCGCCAAGAGACCCAGTTCTTC. It encodes CSVCVQGRQETQFF.

The chain recombines TRBV20-1 with TRBJ1-6; D ambiguous. The CDR3 totals 13 residues. Germline CDR1 is DFQATT and CDR2 is SNEGSKA (reference sequence). V was pared by 3 bases and J by 7 bases, with 10 bases between. CDR3: CSARAGLNSPLHF. The CDR3 DNA sequence: TGCAGTGCTAGGGCTGGATTAAATTCACCCCTCCACTTT.

In this sample, this clonotype turned up a few times. V usage is TRBV5-1 and J usage is TRBJ2-7; 7 nucleotides match TRBD2. The DNA end is a closer match to TRBJ2-5, so the J assignment may be wrong. CDR1 and CDR2 (germline): SGHRS, YFSETQ. The CDR3 consists of 15 residues. The CDR3 is CASSWGGAVGETQYF. Written as DNA, the CDR3 is TGCGCCAGCAGCTGGGGAGGGGCCGTAGGAGAGACCCAGTACTTC.

This clonotype was detected a few times. The V gene is TRBV20-1, the J gene TRBJ2-1, with a weak D call TRBD2 (5 bases). The V end was cut by 3 bases, the J end by 2 bases, with 14 bases between. Germline values: CDR1 DFQATT, CDR2 SNEGSKA (reference sequence). The CDR3 runs to 15 residues. The CDR3 reads CSASKRAGAYNEQFF. Here the CDR3 DNA reads TGCAGTGCTAGTAAAAGGGCGGGTGCCTACAATGAGCAGTTCTTC.

This clonotype was recorded a few times. The chain employs TRBV29-1 and TRBJ2-3, with unresolved D. The germline V and J ends were trimmed by 1 base and 4 bases, with 6 bases remaining between them. The V gene's germline CDR1 is SQVTM and CDR2 ANQGSEA. The CDR3 sequence is 12 residues long. The CDR3 bases are TGCAGCGTTGAAGGATACTCAGATACGCAGTATTTT. Protein sequence: CSVEGYSDTQYF.

The rearrangement links TRBV6-5 to TRBJ1-3; D is ambiguous. V lost 2 bases, J lost 0 bases, and 8 bases lay in between. The CDR3 extends over 15 amino acids. Germline loops: CDR1 MNHEY, CDR2 SVGAGI. CDR3 DNA sequence: TGTGCCAGCAGTTACGCGAAGGTCTCTGGAAACACCATATATTTT. It translates to CASSYAKVSGNTIYF.

A word on this clonotype: The germline gene is not matched at one end of the junction; a read error may be the cause. The V and J genes are TRBV5-5 and TRBJ1-4; no clear D. The CDR3 consists of 15 residues. CDR1 and CDR2 from the germline V gene are SGHKS and YYEKEE (reference sequence). The chain's CDR3 is CAGSPGSSDREKLFF. In DNA form, the CDR3 reads TGTGCCGGCAGCCCGGGGTCGTCGGATCGTGAAAAACTGTTTTTT.

This clonotype was observed a handful of times. This chain connects TRBV12-3 or TRBV12-4 to TRBJ1-1; a weak D match, TRBD1 (6 bases). V lost 7 bases to trimming and J lost 1 base, with 13 bases between them. CDR3 size: 14 residues. CDR3 in DNA: TGTGCCAGCACCATGACAGGAGGGAACACTGAAGCTTTCTTT. Translating gives CASTMTGGNTEAFF.

J is TRBJ1-6 and V is TRBV4-3, with a possible D match to TRBD1 (5 bases). CDR1 and CDR2 from the germline V gene are LGHNA and YSLEER. V lost 1 base and J 11 bases, leaving 15 bases between the germline ends. The CDR3 runs 15 residues. The CDR3 reads CASSQGAGAEAPLHF. DNA of the CDR3: TGCGCCAGCAGCCAAGGGGCTGGGGCCGAGGCACCCCTCCACTTT.

The chain joins TRBV27 to TRBJ1-5; tentatively, D is TRBD1 (5 bases). The germline V and J ends were trimmed by 1 base and 7 bases, with 14 bases remaining between them. This CDR3 has 15 amino acids. CDR1 MNHEY and CDR2 SMNVEV come from the germline V gene (reference sequence). In DNA form, the CDR3 reads TGTGCCAGCAGTTTATACTGGGACCTAACCCAGCCCCAGCATTTT. Translation: CASSLYWDLTQPQHF.

This clonotype was seen only a few times. CDR3 DNA: TGTGCCAGCAGCAACCGGGACAGGGGGAATGGCTACACCTTC. Residues: CASSNRDRGNGYTF. J is TRBJ1-2 and V is TRBV7-2, with TRBD1 matching over 11 bases. Germline CDR1 reads SGHTA; CDR2 reads FQGNSA. This CDR3 region has 14 residues. V shed 5 bases, J shed 6 bases, and the junction held 5 bases outside the gene matches.

Details on this clonotype: Relative to the germline gene, one junction end is altered; a read error may explain this. The V call is TRBV20-1, the J call TRBJ2-1; 15 bases map to TRBD2. From germline, CDR1 is DFQATT and CDR2 SNEGSKA (reference sequence). CDR3 size: 22 residues. CDR3: CSARGFRPGLAGGRIPYNELFF. CDR3 DNA sequence: TGTAGTGCTAGAGGCTTCCGGCCGGGACTAGCGGGGGGCCGTATCCCCTACAATGAGCTGTTCTTC.

The sample holds a few counts of this clonotype. This rearrangement joins TRBV20-1 to TRBJ2-7; possibly TRBD2 for D (7 bases). The CDR3 has 12 residues. Between the trimmed V and J ends, which lost 4 bases and 2 bases, there was a span of 9 bases. Germline V lookup: CDR1 DFQATT, CDR2 SNEGSKA (reference sequence). CDR3 amino acids: CSAKGGAYEQYF. CDR3 DNA sequence: TGCAGTGCTAAGGGGGGGGCCTACGAGCAGTACTTC.

This clonotype appeared a few times. The J gene is TRBJ2-1, the V gene TRBV27, with 9 bases that match TRBD1. V lost 4 bases and J lost 8; bases outside the gene matches: 6. CDR3 size: 14 residues. Germline V gives CDR1 MNHEY, CDR2 SMNVEV (reference sequence). The CDR3 here is CASSWDRELDEQFF. The CDR3 region has the DNA TGTGCCAGCAGTTGGGACAGGGAGTTGGATGAGCAGTTCTTC.

This clonotype was found many times. The rearrangement joins TRBV7-6 to TRBJ2-1; 8 nucleotides line up with TRBD2. This CDR3 has 16 amino acids. Trimming took 4 bases from V and 0 from J; bases not matched to a gene: 5. From germline, CDR1 is SGHVS and CDR2 FNYEAQ. The CDR3 nucleotides read TGTGCCAGCAGCTCCTTACTAGCGGACTCCTACAATGAGCAGTTCTTC. This sequence encodes CASSSLLADSYNEQFF.

This clonotype was picked up a small number of times. The chain recombines TRBV20-1 with TRBJ2-1, with a possible D match to TRBD2 (7 bases). The CDR3 sequence is 15 residues long. V dropped 5 bases and J dropped 3 bases, with 17 bases sitting between them. Germline-derived CDR1 and CDR2 are DFQATT and SNEGSKA (reference sequence). The CDR3, as DNA: TGCAGTGCTGGGGAGGGGGGCAGTCACTACAATGAGCAGTTCTTC. Its protein product is CSAGEGGSHYNEQFF.

Comments on this clonotype: It may be a read error: a sequence one base away is much more abundant. The chain joins TRBV7-3 to TRBJ1-1, with D perhaps matching TRBD1 (5 bases). Trimming took 8 bases from V and 5 from J, leaving 18 bases between them. The CDR3 length is 14 residues. Germline lookup yields CDR1 SGHTA and CDR2 FQGTGA. The CDR3 DNA is TGTGCCAGCGGCCGTCGGGACGGTGGGACTGAAGCTTTCTTT. Its protein is CASGRRDGGTEAFF.

This clonotype was picked up many times. The V gene is TRBV12-3 or TRBV12-4, the J gene TRBJ2-7; no clear D. The CDR3 spans 15 residues. Trimming left V 1 base short and J 5 bases short, with 15 bases between. CDR3: CASSLGNPLPHEQYF. The CDR3 nucleotides are TGTGCCAGCAGTTTAGGGAATCCTCTCCCCCACGAGCAGTACTTC.

This clonotype was counted a few times. The genes are TRBV5-5 and TRBJ2-1; D is ambiguous. V lost 1 base to trimming and J lost 13 bases, with 9 bases between them. The CDR3 totals 11 residues. Germline V gene data show CDR1 as SGHKS and CDR2 as YYEKEE (reference sequence). The CDR3 DNA reads as TGTGCCAGCAGCTTGAGAGAGACCCAGTTCTTC. Its translation: CASSLRETQFF.